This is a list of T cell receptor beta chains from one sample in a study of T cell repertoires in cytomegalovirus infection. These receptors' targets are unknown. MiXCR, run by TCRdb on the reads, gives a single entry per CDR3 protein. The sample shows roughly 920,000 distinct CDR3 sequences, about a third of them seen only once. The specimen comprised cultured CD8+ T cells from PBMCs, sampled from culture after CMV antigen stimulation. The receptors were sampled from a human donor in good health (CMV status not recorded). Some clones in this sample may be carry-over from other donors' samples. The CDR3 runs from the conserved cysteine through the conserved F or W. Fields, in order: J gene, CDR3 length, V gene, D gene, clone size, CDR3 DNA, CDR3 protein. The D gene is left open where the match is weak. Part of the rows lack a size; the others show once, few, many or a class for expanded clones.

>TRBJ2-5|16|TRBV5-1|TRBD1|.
TGCGCCAGCAGCTCCCGACAGGGGCGAAACCAAGAGACCCAGTACTTC
CASSSRQGRNQETQYF
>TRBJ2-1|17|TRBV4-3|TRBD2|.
TGCGCCAGCAGCCAAGGCCAACTAGCGGGCCCCTACAATGAGCAGTTCTTC
CASSQGQLAGPYNEQFF
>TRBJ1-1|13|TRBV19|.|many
TGTGCCAGCAGCATAGGTCCAGGCACTGAAGCTTTCTTT
CASSIGPGTEAFF
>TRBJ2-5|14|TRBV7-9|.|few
TGTGCCAGCAGCTCTTCACAGAAACAAGAGACCCAGTACTTC
CASSSSQKQETQYF
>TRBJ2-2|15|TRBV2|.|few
TGTGCCAGCAGTGAAGCTGTGGGGCGGACCGGGGAGCTGTTTTTT
CASSEAVGRTGELFF
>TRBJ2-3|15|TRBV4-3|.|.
TGCGCCAGCAAGCGAAAGCTAGCTCCCACAGATACGCAGTATTTT
CASKRKLAPTDTQYF
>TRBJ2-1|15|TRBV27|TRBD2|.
TGTGCCAGCAGTTCAGCGGGGGGGCCTCAGTATGAGCAGTTCTTC
CASSSAGGPQYEQFF
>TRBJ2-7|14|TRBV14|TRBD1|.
TGTGCCAGCAGTCACGGGACAGAAAGCTACGAGCAGTACTTC
CASSHGTESYEQYF
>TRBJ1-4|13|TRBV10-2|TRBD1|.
TGCGCGACCGGACAGGGGGTCTCTCCAAAACTGTTTTTT
CATGQGVSPKLFF
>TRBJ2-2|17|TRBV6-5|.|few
TGTGCCAGCAGTTACAGGGCGGCAGCCGGGGTCACCGGGGAGCTGTTTTTT
CASSYRAAAGVTGELFF
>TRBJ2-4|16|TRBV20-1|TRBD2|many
TGCAGTGCTAGACCCCCTGGGAGGGCAGGCAAAAACATTCAGTACTTC
CSARPPGRAGKNIQYF
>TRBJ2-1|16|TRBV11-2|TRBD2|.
TGTGCCAGCAGCTTACGTTCCCTAGCGGGGGTAAATGAGCAGTTCTTC
CASSLRSLAGVNEQFF
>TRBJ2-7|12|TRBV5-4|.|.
TGTGCCAGCAGCTTGTGGGAATACGAGCAGTACTTC
CASSLWEYEQYF
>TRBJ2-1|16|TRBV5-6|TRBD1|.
TGTGCCAGCAGCCCCCGGACAGGGGAGTACAACAATGAGCAGTTCTTC
CASSPRTGEYNNEQFF
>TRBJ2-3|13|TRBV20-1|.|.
TGCAGTGCTAGCAAGGACGGCACAGATACGCAGTATTTT
CSASKDGTDTQYF
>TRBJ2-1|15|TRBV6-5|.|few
TGTGCCAGCAGTTTTACTTTAAGCTCCTACAATGAGCAGTTCTTC
CASSFTLSSYNEQFF
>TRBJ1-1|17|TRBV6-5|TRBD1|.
TGTGCCAGCAGTTTTATCCCTCCCAACAGGGGGAACACTGAAGCTTTCTTT
CASSFIPPNRGNTEAFF
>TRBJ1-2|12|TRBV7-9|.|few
TGTGCCAGCAGCCGGGGGATCTTTGGCTACACCTTC
CASSRGIFGYTF
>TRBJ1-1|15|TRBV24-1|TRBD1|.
TGTGCCACCAGTGATGGGACAGCCACTAACACTGAAGCTTTCTTT
CATSDGTATNTEAFF
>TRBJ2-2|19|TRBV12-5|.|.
TGTGCTAGTGGTTTGGTACTAGAGAGGGTCCCGCTGGAGGCCGGGGAGCTGTTTTTT
CASGLVLERVPLEAGELFF
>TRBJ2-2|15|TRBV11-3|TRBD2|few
TGTGCCAGCAGCCCGGCCCGGGGGGTCACCGGGGAGCTGTTTTTT
CASSPARGVTGELFF
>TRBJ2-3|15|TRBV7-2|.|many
TGTGCCAGCAGCTTTTGGGGGGCGGGCACAGATACGCAGTATTTT
CASSFWGAGTDTQYF
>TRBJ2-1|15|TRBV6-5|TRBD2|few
TGTGCCAGCAGTTACGGTGGCGGGGGGCCCAATGAGCAGTTCTTC
CASSYGGGGPNEQFF
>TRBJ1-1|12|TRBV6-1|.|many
TGTGCCAGCAGTCCTAGTTACACTGAAGCTTTCTTT
CASSPSYTEAFF
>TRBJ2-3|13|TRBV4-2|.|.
TGTGCCAGCAGCCAAGATGCGTTAGATACGCAGTATTTT
CASSQDALDTQYF
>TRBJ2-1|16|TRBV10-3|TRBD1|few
TGTGCCATCAGTGAGTCCGGGACAGGGGGCTACAATGAGCAGTTCTTC
CAISESGTGGYNEQFF
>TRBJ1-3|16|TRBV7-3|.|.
TGTGCCAGCAGCTTAATACAGGAACCAACTGGAAACACCATATATTTT
CASSLIQEPTGNTIYF
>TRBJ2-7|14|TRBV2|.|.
TGTGCCAGCAGGCTGAGCGGTGGCTCCTACGAGCAGTACTTC
CASRLSGGSYEQYF
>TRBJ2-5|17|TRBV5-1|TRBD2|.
TGCGCCAGCAGCCGTCCCCGGGGACGGGGGGACGTAGAGACCCAGTACTTC
CASSRPRGRGDVETQYF
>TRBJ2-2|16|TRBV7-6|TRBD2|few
TGTGCCAGCAGCTTTAGCGGGGGAACGAACACCGGGGAGCTGTTTTTT
CASSFSGGTNTGELFF
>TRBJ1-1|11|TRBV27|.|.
TGTGCCAGCAGTCGGGGGGCGCGAGCTTTCTTT
CASSRGARAFF
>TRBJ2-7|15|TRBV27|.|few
TGTGCCAGCAGTTCCGCGGGACAGTCCAGCTACGAGCAGTACTTC
CASSSAGQSSYEQYF
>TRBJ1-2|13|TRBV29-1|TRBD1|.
TGCAGCGTGACGGGGACAGCGGGAGATGGCTACACCTTC
CSVTGTAGDGYTF
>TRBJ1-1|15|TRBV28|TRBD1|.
TGTGCCAGCATCGTGACAGGGGGCGGAGGCACTGAAGCTTTCTTT
CASIVTGGGGTEAFF
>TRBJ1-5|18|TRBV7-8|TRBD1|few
TGTGCCAGCAGCTTACCCCGACAGGGTGCGGACCCCGGTCAGCCCCAGCATTTT
CASSLPRQGADPGQPQHF
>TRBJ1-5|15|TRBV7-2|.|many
TGTGCCAGCAGCAGGGACACCTCACGGGAGCAGCCCCAGCATTTT
CASSRDTSREQPQHF
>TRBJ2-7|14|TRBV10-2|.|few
TGCGCCAGCAGTGAAGCGGAGGGCGCCTACGAGCAGTACTTC
CASSEAEGAYEQYF
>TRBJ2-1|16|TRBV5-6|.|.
TGTGCCAGCAGCGCTCCTTACAGGGAACCCTACAATGAGCAGTTCTTC
CASSAPYREPYNEQFF